This TCR beta chain was identified during a study of CD8+ T cells in alopecia areata. cDNA serving as the sequencing template came from extracted, reverse transcribed RNA. Repertoires were generated with immunoSEQ multiplex PCR, while TCRdb's copy carries only in-frame clones and drops some. Seen here are 200,000 to 250,000 clones, approximately 38% observed once, and the top ten hold almost 0.5%. As for treatment: oral pan-JAK inhibitor, 5-10 mg twice daily. This CDR3 region has 13 residues. CDR1 PRHDT and CDR2 FYEKMQ come from the germline V gene (reference sequence). J was trimmed by 4 bases and V by 5 bases; bases with no gene match: 4.

The J gene is TRBJ1-2, the V gene TRBV13; 7 nucleotides align to TRBD1. The sequence came from a human donor with alopecia areata. The sequencing here drew on CD4+ T cells sorted from blood, taken at roughly week 30, from a patient treated with tofacitinib. The CDR3: CASSRDSFYGYTF. The CDR3 DNA reads as TGTGCCAGCAGCCGGGACAGCTTCTATGGCTACACCTTC.